The 21 T cell receptor beta chains presented below share a single source sample, sequenced in a study of technical replicates of blood from several donors. Some clones are missing from TCRdb's copy, which holds only in-frame ones; the method was immunoSEQ multiplex PCR. The sample holds around 85,000 clones; roughly 94% are singletons and the top ten take roughly 0.25%. The sample was T cells isolated from PBMCs. Receptors originate from a human donor in good health.

The genes are TRBV4-2 and TRBJ1-5; TRBD1 might be the D (5 bases). Between the trimmed V and J ends, which lost 8 bases and 6 bases, there was a span of 14 bases. Germline CDR1 is LGHNA and CDR2 is YNFKEQ. The CDR3 contains 13 residues. This CDR3 reads CASRGGESQPQHF. The CDR3, as DNA: TGTGCCAGCCGCGGAGGGGAAAGTCAGCCCCAGCATTTT.

The chain combines TRBV29-1 with TRBJ2-7; TRBD1 aligns across 9 bases. Trimming removed 2 bases from V and 4 bases from J; junction bases left unmatched: 12. Germline CDR1 reads SQVTM; CDR2 reads ANQGSEA. The CDR3 is made up of 16 amino acids. CDR3 bases: TGCAGCGTTGAACGGCTTGGGGGACAGGGATATTACGAGCAGTACTTC. Its protein is CSVERLGGQGYYEQYF.

The chain combines TRBV13 with TRBJ1-1; 7 bases are shared with TRBD1. Germline CDR1 reads PRHDT; CDR2 reads FYEKMQ (reference sequence). This CDR3 contains 14 residues. Losses at the gene ends were 4 bases for V and 2 bases for J; bases not matched to a gene: 4. The chain's CDR3 is CASSSQGGNTEAFF. DNA for the CDR3: TGTGCCAGCAGCTCTCAGGGGGGTAACACTGAAGCTTTCTTT.

The gene calls are TRBV5-1 and TRBJ2-1, with TRBD2 matching over 7 bases. J was trimmed by 0 bases and V by 5 bases; bases with no gene match: 8. The CDR3 extends over 16 amino acids. Germline CDR1 SGHRS, CDR2 YFSETQ. CDR3: CASRSEAGSSYNEQFF. As DNA, the CDR3 is TGCGCCAGCAGGTCGGAAGCGGGAAGCTCCTACAATGAGCAGTTCTTC.

The chain joins TRBV27 to TRBJ2-7; 8 bases are a match to TRBD1. Germline V gene sequence: CDR1 MNHEY, CDR2 SMNVEV (reference sequence). The CDR3 is 12 residues long. V lost 3 bases and J lost 10; bases outside the gene matches: 5. The CDR3, as DNA: TGTGCCAGCAGTTTTGGACAGGGTCTACAGTACTTC. This codes for CASSFGQGLQYF.

V gene TRBV4-1 combines with J gene TRBJ2-1; 10 bases agree with TRBD2. Germline values: CDR1 MGHRA, CDR2 YSYEKL. The ends lost 4 bases at V and 10 bases at J; junction bases unmatched: 10. This CDR3 is 15 amino acids long. In DNA form, the CDR3 reads TGCGCCAGCAGCCCAGGACTAGCGGCGAGGGGGGAGCAGTTCTTC. Translated: CASSPGLAARGEQFF.

The chain combines TRBV11-2 with TRBJ2-3; 8 bases agree with TRBD1. Germline assignment: CDR1 SGHAT and CDR2 FQNNGV. The CDR3 totals 15 residues. J gave up 2 bases and V 4 bases, and 5 bases lay outside the gene matches. The CDR3 spells CASSSGTGDTDTQYF. The DNA for the CDR3 is TGTGCCAGCAGCTCCGGGACAGGAGACACAGATACGCAGTATTTT.

This clone was seen a few times. This chain connects TRBV7-9 to TRBJ2-7; TRBD1 matches 8 bases. The CDR3 runs to 13 residues. The V segment lost 5 bases and the J segment 4 bases; nucleotides outside the gene matches: 4. Germline loops: CDR1 SEHNR, CDR2 FQNEAQ (reference sequence). DNA of the CDR3: TGTGCCAGCAGCCCTCAGGGGGCTTACGAGCAGTACTTC. As protein: CASSPQGAYEQYF.

This clone was observed a single time. The chain joins TRBV23-1 to TRBJ1-1; 7 nucleotides agree with TRBD1. TRBV23-1 is treated as an ORF (open reading frame) with a function not yet certain. V dropped 9 bases and J dropped 5; count of bases not matched to a gene: 9. The CDR3 has 13 residues. This CDR3 is CARITGVETEAFF. CDR3 sequence (DNA): TGCGCCAGGATAACAGGGGTAGAGACTGAAGCTTTCTTT.

The chain carries TRBV6-5 and TRBJ1-1; D unclear. Trimming took 2 bases from V and 2 from J, leaving 6 bases between them. This CDR3 contains 13 residues. Germline V CDR1 and CDR2: MNHEY, SVGAGI. CDR3 residues: CASSYVSNTEAFF. CDR3 in DNA: TGTGCCAGCAGTTACGTTTCAAACACTGAAGCTTTCTTT.

V gene TRBV27 combines with J gene TRBJ2-7; 10 bases are a match to TRBD1. Germline CDR1 reads MNHEY; CDR2 reads SMNVEV (reference sequence). The trim removed 5 bases at V and 2 bases at J, leaving 6 bases unmatched. There are 15 residues in the CDR3. CDR3 DNA sequence: TGTGCCAGCAGTCCGTCCGGGACAGGGGCCTACGAGCAGTACTTC. It yields the protein CASSPSGTGAYEQYF.

The V and J genes are TRBV21-1 and TRBJ2-3; TRBD1 is the table's D call, not checked against the DNA. TRBV21-1 constitutes a pseudogene. CDR3 length: 13 amino acids. CDR3 nucleotide sequence: TGTGCCAGCAGCAAAGAAACACCAGATACGCAGTATTTT. Translating it yields CASSKETPDTQYF.

The chain joins TRBV28 to TRBJ2-7; no clear D gene. Germline assignment: CDR1 MDHEN and CDR2 SYDVKM. V gave up 2 bases and J gave up 2 bases, with 7 bases separating them. The CDR3 is 13 amino acids. CDR3 DNA: TGTGCCAGCAGTTTAACAGCCCCCTACGAGCAGTACTTC. Amino acid sequence: CASSLTAPYEQYF.

This clone is a singleton in its sample. J is TRBJ2-5 and V is TRBV14; D is undetermined. V gave up 0 bases and J gave up 4 bases, with 6 bases separating them. Germline V gives CDR1 SGHDN, CDR2 FVKESK. The CDR3 sequence is 13 residues long. This chain's CDR3 is CASSQDLGETQYF. CDR3 sequence (DNA): TGTGCCAGCAGCCAAGATCTCGGAGAGACCCAGTACTTC.

This clone counts as medium-sized. V gene TRBV5-4 combines with J gene TRBJ2-7; 10 positions match TRBD2. V lost 0 bases, J lost 2 bases, and 2 bases stayed unmatched. The CDR3 extends over 15 amino acids. Germline loops: CDR1 SGHNT, CDR2 YYREEE (reference sequence). In nucleotides, the CDR3 is TGTGCCAGCAGCTTGGGAAGCGGGGGGGCCTACGAGCAGTACTTC. Translated: CASSLGSGGAYEQYF. The whole variable domain, filled in from reference TRBV5-4 and TRBJ2-7, reads ETGVTQSPTHLIKTRGQQVTLRCSSQSGHNTVSWYQQALGQGPQFIFQYYREEENGRGNFPPRFSGLQFPNYSSELNVNALELDDSALYLCASSLGSGGAYEQYFGPGTRLTVT.

The chain carries TRBV9 and TRBJ1-4; 7 bases align to TRBD1. J gave up 8 bases and V 4 bases, and 11 bases lay outside the gene matches. CDR1 and CDR2 (germline): SGDLS, YYNGEE. The CDR3 contains 15 residues. CDR3 in DNA: TGTGCCAGCAGCTTCTATGGGACAGTTGGGGAAAAACTGTTTTTT. This gives the protein CASSFYGTVGEKLFF.

The chain joins TRBV5-6 to TRBJ1-3; D ambiguous. Trimming cost V 0 bases and J 3 bases, with 7 bases left between them. Per germline, CDR1 SGHDT and CDR2 YYEEEE. The CDR3 extends over 14 amino acids. The CDR3 region has the DNA TGTGCCAGCAGCTTGGTCCCAGATGGAAACACCATATATTTT. Its translation: CASSLVPDGNTIYF. Looking up the rest from reference TRBV5-6 and TRBJ1-3 gives the full variable domain: DAGVTQSPTHLIKTRGQQVTLRCSPKSGHDTVSWYQQALGQGPQFIFQYYEEEERQRGNFPDRFSGHQFPNYSSELNVNALLLGDSALYLCASSLVPDGNTIYFGEGSWLTVV.

The rearrangement uses TRBV4-1 and TRBJ2-1, with 7 bases fitting TRBD2. Germline CDR1 is MGHRA and CDR2 is YSYEKL. This CDR3 is 15 amino acids long. V trimming: 4 bases; J trimming: 2 bases; junction bases outside the gene matches: 5. CDR3 in amino acids: CASSLEAGAYNEQFF. In nucleotides, the CDR3 is TGCGCCAGCAGCCTAGAGGCGGGAGCCTACAATGAGCAGTTCTTC.

This chain uses TRBV28 with TRBJ2-1; 8 bases align to TRBD2. Unmatched junction bases numbered 9, after V lost 5 bases and J lost 3 bases. Looked up from germline, CDR1 is MDHEN and CDR2 is SYDVKM. The CDR3 extends over 16 amino acids. The CDR3, as DNA: TGTGCCAGCAGTCAATTAGCGGGAACCCACTACAATGAGCAGTTCTTC. Residues: CASSQLAGTHYNEQFF. Full variable domain (rest looked up from reference TRBV28 and TRBJ2-1): DVKVTQSSRYLVKRTGEKVFLECVQDMDHENMFWYRQDPGLGLRLIYFSYDVKMKEKGDIPEGYSVSREKKERFSLILESASTNQTSMYLCASSQLAGTHYNEQFFGPGTRLTVL.

This clone was observed a handful of times. The chain combines TRBV27 with TRBJ1-1, with D unresolved. The germline V gene has CDR1 MNHEY and CDR2 SMNVEV (reference sequence). The CDR3 has 13 residues. Trimming took off 5 bases at V and 3 bases at J, with 10 bases between the two ends. CDR3 in DNA: TGTGCCAGCAGTCGGGGTTGGGACACTGAAGCTTTCTTT. This gives the protein CASSRGWDTEAFF.

V and J are TRBV6-1 and TRBJ2-1, with D uncertain. Trimming removed 1 base from V and 10 bases from J, with 11 bases in between. The germline CDR1 and CDR2 sequences are MNHNS and SASEGT. CDR3 length equals 13 residues. The CDR3: CASSEGGQIEQFF. Here the CDR3 DNA reads TGTGCCAGCAGTGAAGGTGGGCAGATAGAGCAGTTCTTC.